One sample yielded the 26 T cell receptor beta chains listed below, sequenced in a study of T cell changes during pregnancy in multiple sclerosis. Libraries were prepared by immunoSEQ multiplex PCR; TCRdb keeps only in-frame clonotypes and omits some of them. The data contain tens of thousands of clones, 94% of them singletons. Material: CD8+ T cells from peripheral blood mononuclear cells, obtained in the first trimester of pregnancy. Every receptor here comes from a female donor with multiple sclerosis, enrolled in a pregnancy study.

The genes are TRBV28 and TRBJ2-1; a possible D gene is TRBD2 (5 bases). V lost 5 bases to trimming and J lost 2 bases, with 13 bases between them. The germline V gene encodes CDR1 MDHEN and CDR2 SYDVKM. The CDR3 has 15 amino acids. CDR3 bases: TGTGCCAGCAGTCCCCTAGCTGAAACCTACAATGAGCAGTTCTTC. This sequence encodes CASSPLAETYNEQFF.

V usage is TRBV4-1 and J usage is TRBJ1-2; D not resolved. Germline-derived CDR1 and CDR2 are MGHRA and YSYEKL. V lost 0 bases to trimming and J lost 4 bases, with 9 bases between them. This CDR3 comprises 14 residues. This CDR3 reads CASSQEHSFYGYTF. The CDR3 nucleotides are TGCGCCAGCAGCCAAGAGCACAGCTTCTATGGCTACACCTTC.

The chain combines TRBV30 with TRBJ1-1; D gene ambiguous. The CDR3 contains 17 residues. Germline CDR1 is GTSNPN and CDR2 is SVGIG (reference sequence). V was shortened by 0 bases and J by 0 bases, with 17 bases between the two germline ends. The CDR3 coding sequence is TGTGCCTGGAGTGTACGACCCAGACTGTCTATGAACACTGAAGCTTTCTTT. Amino acid sequence: CAWSVRPRLSMNTEAFF.

The chain recombines TRBV5-4 with TRBJ2-1; 10 nucleotides align to TRBD2. CDR3 length: 17 residues. With V trimmed by 3 bases and J by 5 bases, 11 bases remained unmatched. Germline CDR1 is SGHNT and CDR2 is YYREEE (reference sequence). The CDR3, as DNA: TGTGCCAGCAGCTCTAGATTACTAGCGGGGTTGGACAATGAGCAGTTCTTC. This codes for CASSSRLLAGLDNEQFF. Variable domain in full (rest from reference TRBV5-4 and TRBJ2-1): ETGVTQSPTHLIKTRGQQVTLRCSSQSGHNTVSWYQQALGQGPQFIFQYYREEENGRGNFPPRFSGLQFPNYSSELNVNALELDDSALYLCASSSRLLAGLDNEQFFGPGTRLTVL.

The chain recombines TRBV19 with TRBJ2-7, with no clear D. This CDR3 has 14 amino acids. In germline, CDR1 is LNHDA, CDR2 SQIVND (reference sequence). The V end lost 4 bases, the J end lost 2 bases, and 12 bases lay between the germline ends. CDR3 sequence reads: CASSSSQVPYEQYF. The CDR3, as DNA: TGTGCCAGTAGTAGCAGCCAGGTCCCCTACGAGCAGTACTTC.

The chain carries TRBV11-3 and TRBJ2-1, with 8 bases fitting TRBD2. This CDR3 spans 18 amino acids. Germline trimming cut 4 bases from V and 7 bases from J; bases unmatched to any gene: 18. Germline CDR1 reads SGHNT; CDR2 reads YENEEA. The CDR3 region has the DNA TGTGCCAGCAGCTCCCGTTCAGCGCAGGCCCCGGGAGGGAATGAGCAGTTCTTC. Its protein is CASSSRSAQAPGGNEQFF.

The CDR3 sequence: CASRRGGDRNQPQHF. In nucleotides, the CDR3 is TGTGCCAGCAGGCGAGGGGGCGACCGCAATCAGCCCCAGCATTTT. The chain has TRBV28 and TRBJ1-5; TRBD1 agrees at 7 bases. Germline V CDR1 and CDR2: MDHEN, SYDVKM. The CDR3 has 15 amino acids. After removal of 6 bases from V and 2 bases from J, the junction contained 7 bases not matched to a gene. Based on the CDR3 plus reference TRBV28 and TRBJ1-5, the full variable domain is DVKVTQSSRYLVKRTGEKVFLECVQDMDHENMFWYRQDPGLGLRLIYFSYDVKMKEKGDIPEGYSVSREKKERFSLILESASTNQTSMYLCASRRGGDRNQPQHFGDGTRLSIL.

This sequence joins TRBV10-3 and TRBJ2-3; a possible D gene is TRBD2 (6 bases). Trimming shortened V by 8 bases and J by 2 bases, and 14 bases separated the two germline ends. The CDR3 extends over 14 amino acids. Germline CDR1 ENHRY, CDR2 SYGVKD. In DNA form, the CDR3 reads TGTGCCATCTCCCTACGGCGGGACACAGATACGCAGTATTTT. This gives the protein CAISLRRDTDTQYF.

V usage is TRBV7-9 and J usage is TRBJ1-4; perhaps TRBD1 as D (5 bases). This CDR3 has 17 amino acids. The V gene's germline CDR1 is SEHNR and CDR2 FQNEAQ (reference sequence). The ends were cut back, 0 bases at V and 6 bases at J, with 17 bases in the middle. CDR3 nucleotide sequence: TGTGCCAGCAGCTTAGCGCCGGGGGAGATGGCGTATGAAAAACTGTTTTTT. It codes for CASSLAPGEMAYEKLFF.

The chain couples TRBV7-2 to TRBJ2-1; D may be TRBD2 (5 bases). This CDR3 contains 14 residues. Trimming stripped 2 bases from V and 3 bases from J, with 8 bases between. Germline CDR1 and CDR2: SGHTA and FQGNSA. The CDR3 DNA follows: TGTGCCAGCAGCTTATCTCGGGACTACAATGAGCAGTTCTTC. Amino acid sequence: CASSLSRDYNEQFF.

The chain is built from TRBV6-1 and TRBJ2-7; a weak D match, TRBD2 (6 bases). V was clipped by 3 bases and J by 6 bases, with 6 bases between them. The germline CDR1 and CDR2 sequences are MNHNS and SASEGT. This CDR3 contains 11 residues. CDR3 in amino acids: CASSEGGEQYF. CDR3 nucleotides: TGTGCCAGCAGTGAGGGGGGCGAGCAGTACTTC.

The chain couples TRBV27 to TRBJ1-2; no clear D gene. CDR3 length: 17 amino acids. V lost 8 bases, J lost 0 bases, and 22 bases lay in between. The V gene's germline CDR1 is MNHEY and CDR2 SMNVEV (reference sequence). The CDR3, as DNA: TGTGCCAGCGCAATGGAGTGGCAGCTAATTCCTAACTATGGCTACACCTTC. Residues: CASAMEWQLIPNYGYTF.

The chain employs TRBV6-1 and TRBJ1-2; D possibly corresponds to TRBD1 (6 bases). CDR3 length: 17 amino acids. From germline, CDR1 is MNHNS and CDR2 SASEGT. Trimming took off 0 bases at V and 6 bases at J, with 20 bases between the two ends. DNA of the CDR3: TGTGCCAGCAGTGAAGCACCCTACGGGACATATTTCGATGGCTACACCTTC. It translates to CASSEAPYGTYFDGYTF.

The chain has TRBV13 and TRBJ1-4; 8 bases are a match to TRBD1. Germline V lookup: CDR1 PRHDT, CDR2 FYEKMQ (reference sequence). The CDR3 totals 14 residues. Trimming removed 3 bases from V and 4 bases from J; junction bases left unmatched: 1. The CDR3 coding sequence is TGTGCCAGCAGCTTCGACAGGGGTAATGAAAAACTGTTTTTT. Translating gives CASSFDRGNEKLFF.

This chain connects TRBV13 to TRBJ2-4; D call uncertain. Trimming took 1 base from V and 5 from J, leaving 9 bases between them. The length of the CDR3 is 14 residues. The V gene's germline CDR1 is PRHDT and CDR2 FYEKMQ (reference sequence). CDR3 region: CASSLEGRENIQYF. CDR3 nucleotide sequence: TGTGCCAGCAGCTTAGAAGGCCGGGAAAACATTCAGTACTTC.

This clone was detected once. The V call is TRBV2, the J call TRBJ2-3; D is uncertain. This CDR3 region has 16 residues. In germline, CDR1 is SNHLY, CDR2 FYNNEI. V lost 3 bases, J lost 3 bases, and 16 bases lay in between. This chain's CDR3 is CASSEWVSDVTDTQYF. The CDR3 DNA reads as TGTGCCAGCAGTGAGTGGGTAAGCGACGTAACAGATACGCAGTATTTT.

The chain carries TRBV7-3 and TRBJ2-1, with D hard to call. The germline gives CDR1 SGHTA, CDR2 FQGTGA. Trimming removed 0 bases from V and 3 bases from J, with 9 bases in between. The CDR3 sequence is 15 residues long. The CDR3 protein is CASSLTGSGYNEQFF. The CDR3 DNA follows: TGTGCCAGCAGCTTAACAGGATCGGGCTACAATGAGCAGTTCTTC.

V gene TRBV27 combines with J gene TRBJ2-6; no firm D call. Per the germline V gene, CDR1 is MNHEY and CDR2 is SMNVEV (reference sequence). CDR3 length equals 15 residues. V was clipped by 3 bases and J by 0 bases, with 6 bases between them. CDR3 bases: TGTGCCAGCAGTTTGTCCCTCTCTGGGGCCAACGTCCTGACTTTC. It encodes CASSLSLSGANVLTF.

This clone appeared a single time. The rearrangement uses TRBV27 and TRBJ2-7; tentatively, D is TRBD2 (5 bases). CDR1 and CDR2 from the germline V gene are MNHEY and SMNVEV (reference sequence). Trimming took off 5 bases at V and 0 bases at J, with 8 bases between the two ends. The CDR3 covers 13 residues. The CDR3 coding sequence is TGTGCCAGCAGTCCCGGGATCTCCTACGAGCAGTACTTC. Its protein is CASSPGISYEQYF.

This chain joins TRBV9 and TRBJ2-3; the match to TRBD2 covers 10 bases. CDR1 and CDR2 from the germline V gene are SGDLS and YYNGEE. With V trimmed by 3 bases and J by 5 bases, 9 bases remained unmatched. This CDR3 is 16 amino acids long. CDR3 amino acids: CASSAGTSEMRDTQYF. The CDR3 region has the DNA TGTGCCAGCAGCGCCGGGACTAGCGAGATGAGAGATACGCAGTATTTT.

In this sample, this clone turned up a few times. This chain connects TRBV20-1 to TRBJ1-1; D remains unclear. The CDR3 loop spans 11 amino acids. Germline V gene sequence: CDR1 DFQATT, CDR2 SNEGSKA (reference sequence). V was shortened by 7 bases and J by 0 bases, with 6 bases between the two germline ends. CDR3: CSVSLNTEAFF. The CDR3 DNA follows: TGCAGTGTAAGCTTGAACACTGAAGCTTTCTTT.

The V and J genes are TRBV11-2 and TRBJ1-4; D may be TRBD1 (6 bases). V was shortened by 1 base and J by 8 bases, with 14 bases between the two germline ends. There are 15 residues in the CDR3. The germline V gene encodes CDR1 SGHAT and CDR2 FQNNGV. The DNA for the CDR3 is TGTGCCAGCAGCTTAGTTCCTCGGACAGCAGAAAAACTGTTTTTT. Translated: CASSLVPRTAEKLFF.

The genes are TRBV4-3 and TRBJ1-4; TRBD1 matches 7 bases. Germline lookup yields CDR1 LGHNA and CDR2 YSLEER. CDR3 length equals 18 residues. The ends lost 4 bases at V and 2 bases at J; junction bases unmatched: 13. CDR3 nucleotide sequence: TGCGCCAGCAGCCCAAGACAGGGACCTCGGCCGACTAATGAAAAACTGTTTTTT. Amino acids: CASSPRQGPRPTNEKLFF.

This clone was seen a single time. The chain uses TRBV7-9 and TRBJ1-1; the D is unclear. From germline, CDR1 is SEHNR and CDR2 FQNEAQ (reference sequence). This CDR3 has 16 residues. Trimming removed 1 base at V and 0 bases at J, with 12 bases between. The DNA for the CDR3 is TGTGCCAGCAGCTTAGAAGTGGCAGTCTTGAACACTGAAGCTTTCTTT. Protein product: CASSLEVAVLNTEAFF.

The V call is TRBV4-3, the J call TRBJ2-5, with TRBD1 matching 9 bases. Per germline, CDR1 LGHNA and CDR2 YSLEER. The CDR3 contains 16 residues. J was trimmed by 4 bases and V by 0 bases; bases with no gene match: 6. CDR3 DNA sequence: TGCGCCAGCAGCCAAGAAGGGACAGGGCGGACAGAGACCCAGTACTTC. Translated, it gives CASSQEGTGRTETQYF.

This chain uses TRBV2 with TRBJ1-5, with TRBD1 as a possible D gene (5 bases). The germline gives CDR1 SNHLY, CDR2 FYNNEI. Trimming stripped 3 bases from V and 3 bases from J, with 9 bases between. The CDR3 totals 14 residues. CDR3 DNA: TGTGCCAGCAGTGATGCAGGGTTCAATCAGCCCCAGCATTTT. Translating it yields CASSDAGFNQPQHF.